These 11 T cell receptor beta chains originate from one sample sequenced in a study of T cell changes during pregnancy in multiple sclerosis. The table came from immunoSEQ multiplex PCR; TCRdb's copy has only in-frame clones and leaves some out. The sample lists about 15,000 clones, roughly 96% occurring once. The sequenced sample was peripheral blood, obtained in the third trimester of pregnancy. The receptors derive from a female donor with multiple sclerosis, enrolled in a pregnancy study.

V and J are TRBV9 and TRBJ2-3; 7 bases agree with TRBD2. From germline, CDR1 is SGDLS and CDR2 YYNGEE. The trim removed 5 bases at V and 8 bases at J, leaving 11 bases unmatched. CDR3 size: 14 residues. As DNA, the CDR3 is TGTGCCAGCAGAATAGGGGCGGGAGAAGGTACGCAGTATTTT. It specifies CASRIGAGEGTQYF.

This CDR3 reads CASSLLWDRGPSFNQPQHF. The DNA for the CDR3 is TGTGCCAGCAGCTTACTTTGGGACAGGGGACCCTCATTCAATCAGCCCCAGCATTTT. The genes are TRBV7-9 and TRBJ1-5, with 10 bases matching TRBD1. The trim removed 2 bases at V and 3 bases at J, leaving 13 bases unmatched. CDR1 is SEHNR, CDR2 FQNEAQ, per germline (reference sequence). There are 19 residues in the CDR3.

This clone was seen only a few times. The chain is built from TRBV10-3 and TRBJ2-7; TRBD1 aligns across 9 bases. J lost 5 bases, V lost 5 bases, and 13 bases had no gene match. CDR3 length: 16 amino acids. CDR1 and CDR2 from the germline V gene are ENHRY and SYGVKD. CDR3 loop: CAISFVPGTGQDEQYF. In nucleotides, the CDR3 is TGTGCCATCAGTTTTGTGCCCGGGACAGGGCAAGACGAGCAGTACTTC.

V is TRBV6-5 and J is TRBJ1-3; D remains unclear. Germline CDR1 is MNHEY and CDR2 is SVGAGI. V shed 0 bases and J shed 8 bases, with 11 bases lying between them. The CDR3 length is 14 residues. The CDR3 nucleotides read TGTGCCAGCAGTTACTCGAGTAGAGTTGACACCATATATTTT. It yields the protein CASSYSSRVDTIYF.

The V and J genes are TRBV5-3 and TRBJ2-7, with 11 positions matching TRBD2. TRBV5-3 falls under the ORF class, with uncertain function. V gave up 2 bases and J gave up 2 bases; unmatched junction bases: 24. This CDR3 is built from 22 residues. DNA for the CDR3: TGTGCCAGAAGCTTTCTTCTGGGCAAATATCTCCTAGCGGGAGGTTTGGCCTACGAGCAGTACTTC. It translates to CARSFLLGKYLLAGGLAYEQYF.

The CDR3, as DNA: TGTGCCAGCTCCCCGGGACAGGACCCCTACGAGCAGTACTTC. It codes for CASSPGQDPYEQYF. This rearrangement joins TRBV28 to TRBJ2-7, with TRBD1 identical over 8 bases. This CDR3 has 14 residues. The germline V gene encodes CDR1 MDHEN and CDR2 SYDVKM. V trimming: 8 bases; J trimming: 2 bases; junction bases outside the gene matches: 8.

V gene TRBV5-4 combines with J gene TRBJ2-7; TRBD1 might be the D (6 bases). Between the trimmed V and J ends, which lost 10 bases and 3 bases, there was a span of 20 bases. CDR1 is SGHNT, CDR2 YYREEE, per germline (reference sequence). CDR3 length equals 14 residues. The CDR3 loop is CAGSHTGRGYEQYF. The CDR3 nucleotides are TGTGCCGGATCCCATACAGGGAGAGGCTACGAGCAGTACTTC.

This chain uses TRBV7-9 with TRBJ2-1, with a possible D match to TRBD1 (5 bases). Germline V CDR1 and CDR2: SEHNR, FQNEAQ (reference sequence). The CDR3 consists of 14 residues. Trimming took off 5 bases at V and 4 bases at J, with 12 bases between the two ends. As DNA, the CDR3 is TGTGCCAGCAGCGCTCGGACACATTACAATGAGCAGTTCTTC. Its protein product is CASSARTHYNEQFF.

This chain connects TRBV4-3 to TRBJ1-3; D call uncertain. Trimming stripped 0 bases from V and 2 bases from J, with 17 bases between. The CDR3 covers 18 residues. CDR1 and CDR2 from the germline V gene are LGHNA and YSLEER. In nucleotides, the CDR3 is TGCGCCAGCAGCCAAGATGGGGAGGCCCTCGGGACTGGAAACACCATATATTTT. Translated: CASSQDGEALGTGNTIYF.

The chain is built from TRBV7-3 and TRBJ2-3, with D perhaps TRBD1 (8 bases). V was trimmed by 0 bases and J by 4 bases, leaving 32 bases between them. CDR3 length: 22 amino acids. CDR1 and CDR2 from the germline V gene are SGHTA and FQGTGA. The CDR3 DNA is TGTGCCAGCAGCTTAACCAGGGATCCACAGGGGGGGGGCCCAGACCCCCCAGATACGCAGTATTTT. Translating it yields CASSLTRDPQGGGPDPPDTQYF.

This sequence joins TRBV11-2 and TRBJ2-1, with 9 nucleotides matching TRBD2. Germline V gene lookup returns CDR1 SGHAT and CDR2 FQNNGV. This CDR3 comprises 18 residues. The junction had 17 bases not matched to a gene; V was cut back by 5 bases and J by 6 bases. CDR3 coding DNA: TGTGCCAGCAGCACCATTGGGGGTAGCGGGGGCCGGCTCAATGAGCAGTTCTTC. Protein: CASSTIGGSGGRLNEQFF.